This entry lists 25 T cell receptor beta chains sequenced from one sample in a study of OX40 agonist ivuxolimab in advanced cancers. Clones were sequenced by immunoSEQ multiplex PCR, and TCRdb holds only the in-frame ones, with some missing. This table has approximately 59,000 clones, just under 85% appearing once. The starting material was CD4+ or CD8+ T cells sorted from blood, obtained in a trial of the OX40 agonist ivuxolimab. The receptors originated from an adult with an advanced solid tumor such as melanoma, head and neck, liver or kidney cancer.

CDR3 region: CASSTQGGIGYGYTF. Written as DNA, the CDR3 is TGTGCCAGCAGCACCCAAGGGGGAATTGGGTATGGCTACACCTTC. The rearrangement links TRBV13 to TRBJ1-2, with D possibly TRBD1 on 6 matching bases. The germline gives CDR1 PRHDT, CDR2 FYEKMQ (reference sequence). The CDR3 is 15 residues long. The V gene lost 5 bases and the J gene lost 5 bases, with 18 bases spanning the gap.

The CDR3 sequence: CASSVLGGPTDTQYF. The CDR3 DNA follows: TGTGCCAGCAGCGTTTTAGGGGGACCCACAGATACGCAGTATTTT. The chain is built from TRBV9 and TRBJ2-3; the D gene is possibly TRBD1 (6 bases). The germline V gene encodes CDR1 SGDLS and CDR2 YYNGEE. The V and J ends lost 2 bases and 2 bases respectively, with 12 bases between them. The CDR3 contains 15 residues.

The chain combines TRBV11-3 with TRBJ2-1; D is perhaps TRBD2 (5 bases). Germline V gives CDR1 SGHNT, CDR2 YENEEA. The CDR3 covers 12 residues. Between the trimmed V and J ends, which lost 8 bases and 7 bases, there was a span of 12 bases. CDR3 sequence: CASSGNRNEQFF. CDR3 coding DNA: TGTGCCAGCTCGGGGAACCGAAATGAGCAGTTCTTC.

The rearrangement links TRBV19 to TRBJ1-1, with D uncertain. The V gene lost 7 bases and the J gene lost 10 bases, with 13 bases spanning the gap. The length of the CDR3 is 11 residues. Germline lookup yields CDR1 LNHDA and CDR2 SQIVND (reference sequence). The CDR3 sequence is CASNLGTVAFF. CDR3 sequence (DNA): TGTGCCAGTAATTTAGGCACGGTAGCTTTCTTT.

V usage is TRBV7-3 and J usage is TRBJ1-1, with a tentative D call TRBD1 (5 bases). V was pared by 5 bases and J by 0 bases, with 16 bases between. This CDR3 region has 16 residues. Germline assignment: CDR1 SGHTA and CDR2 FQGTGA. CDR3 loop: CASSLQGPSMNTEAFF. CDR3 coding DNA: TGTGCCAGCAGCCTCCAGGGACCCTCAATGAACACTGAAGCTTTCTTT.

V is TRBV28 and J is TRBJ2-5, with D possibly being TRBD1 or TRBD2 (5 bases each). The J call is uncertain, as TRBJ2-7 better fits the DNA end. CDR1 and CDR2 (germline): MDHEN, SYDVKM. This CDR3 region has 15 residues. The CDR3 region has the DNA TGTGCCAGCAGTTTAGGGACGCAGCCCCGCGTCGAGCAGTACTTC. It codes for CASSLGTQPRVEQYF.

J is TRBJ2-1 and V is TRBV7-9, with 10 bases aligning to TRBD2. The germline V gene has CDR1 SEHNR and CDR2 FQNEAQ (reference sequence). This CDR3 comprises 17 residues. V dropped 0 bases and J dropped 5; count of bases not matched to a gene: 7. The CDR3 DNA is TGTGCCAGCAGCTTAGCGCCCAGCGGGAGGGTCCACAATGAGCAGTTCTTC. Translation gives CASSLAPSGRVHNEQFF.

The chain uses TRBV7-2 and TRBJ2-7, with unresolved D. CDR1 and CDR2 from the germline V gene are SGHTA and FQGNSA. The germline V and J ends were trimmed by 2 bases and 5 bases, with 7 bases remaining between them. CDR3 length: 12 amino acids. For the CDR3, the DNA is TGTGCCAGCAGCTTATTTTCCCACGAGCAGTACTTC. Residues: CASSLFSHEQYF.

This clone was seen just once. J is TRBJ1-4 and V is TRBV11-3; 7 bases are shared with TRBD1. Germline V gives CDR1 SGHNT, CDR2 YENEEA. This CDR3 spans 15 amino acids. V shed 5 bases and J 4 bases; nucleotides not matched to a gene: 7. CDR3 in amino acids: CASSRRTGDNEKLFF. DNA for the CDR3: TGTGCCAGCAGCCGCCGGACAGGCGATAATGAAAAACTGTTTTTT.

The gene calls are TRBV7-8 and TRBJ2-3, with TRBD2 matching over 8 bases. The germline V gene encodes CDR1 SGHVS and CDR2 FQNEAQ. With 5 bases clipped from V and 3 bases from J, the junction kept 10 bases outside the gene matches. The CDR3 contains 16 residues. The CDR3 coding sequence is TGTGCCAGCAGCCCGAGGCCACTAGCGGCAACAGATACGCAGTATTTT. Translation: CASSPRPLAATDTQYF.

The rearrangement joins TRBV5-1 to TRBJ2-5; no clear D gene. Per germline, CDR1 SGHRS and CDR2 YFSETQ. Trimming left V 5 bases short and J 2 bases short, with 13 bases between. The CDR3 runs 14 residues. DNA of the CDR3: TGCGCCAGCAGTGTGACCTTGGGTCAAGAGACCCAGTACTTC. Its protein product is CASSVTLGQETQYF.

The chain employs TRBV5-6 and TRBJ2-1; D is possibly TRBD1 or TRBD2 (7 bases each). CDR1 and CDR2 from the germline V gene are SGHDT and YYEEEE. The CDR3 is made up of 15 amino acids. V lost 4 bases, J lost 4 bases, and 15 bases lay in between. The CDR3 DNA is TGTGCCAGCAGCCAGCGGGACAGACGTTACAATGAGCAGTTCTTC. Amino acids: CASSQRDRRYNEQFF.

This clone is termed medium-sized (0.01 to 0.1%). The V gene is TRBV5-1, the J gene TRBJ2-3, with 8 bases fitting TRBD1. J was trimmed by 6 bases and V by 2 bases; bases with no gene match: 8. CDR1 SGHRS and CDR2 YFSETQ come from the germline V gene. The CDR3 has 15 residues. CDR3 amino acids: CASSLEQGGWDTQYF. The CDR3 coding sequence is TGCGCCAGCAGCTTAGAACAGGGGGGATGGGATACGCAGTATTTT.

The chain combines TRBV28 with TRBJ2-4; 9 nucleotides align to TRBD1. Germline-derived CDR1 and CDR2 are MDHEN and SYDVKM. The CDR3 loop spans 13 amino acids. Trimming removed 10 bases from V and 8 bases from J; junction bases left unmatched: 9. CDR3 in DNA: TGTGCCACTAGCACAGGGGGCGCGGACATTCAGTACTTC. Amino acids: CATSTGGADIQYF. Combining the CDR3 with reference TRBV28 and TRBJ2-4 gives the whole variable domain DVKVTQSSRYLVKRTGEKVFLECVQDMDHENMFWYRQDPGLGLRLIYFSYDVKMKEKGDIPEGYSVSREKKERFSLILESASTNQTSMYLCATSTGGADIQYFGAGTRLSVL.

The chain couples TRBV10-3 to TRBJ1-5, with D possibly matching TRBD1 (6 bases). CDR1 ENHRY and CDR2 SYGVKD come from the germline V gene. Trimming stripped 3 bases from V and 0 bases from J, with 15 bases between. The CDR3 totals 17 residues. Here the CDR3 DNA reads TGTGCCATCAGTGACGAACAGGGCCCATATAGCAATCAGCCCCAGCATTTT. It codes for CAISDEQGPYSNQPQHF.

The chain couples TRBV5-1 to TRBJ2-2; 8 bases fit TRBD1. This CDR3 is 15 amino acids long. V trimming: 3 bases; J trimming: 9 bases; junction bases outside the gene matches: 10. Germline values: CDR1 SGHRS, CDR2 YFSETQ. This chain's CDR3 is CASSSAGTGVRELFF. Written as DNA, the CDR3 is TGCGCCAGCAGCTCGGCCGGGACAGGAGTGAGGGAGCTGTTTTTT. The variable domain in full, completed from reference TRBV5-1 and TRBJ2-2, reads KAGVTQTPRYLIKTRGQQVTLSCSPISGHRSVSWYQQTPGQGLQFLFEYFSETQRNKGNFPGRFSGRQFSNSRSEMNVSTLELGDSALYLCASSSAGTGVRELFFGEGSRLTVL.

The rearrangement links TRBV15 to TRBJ2-3; no clear D gene. V gave up 0 bases and J gave up 2 bases, with 6 bases separating them. CDR3 length: 14 amino acids. Per germline, CDR1 LNHNV and CDR2 YYDKDF (reference sequence). DNA for the CDR3: TGTGCCACCAGCAGAGACCTGACCACAGATACGCAGTATTTT. Its protein is CATSRDLTTDTQYF.

This clone was seen a single time. The V gene is TRBV6-4, the J gene TRBJ2-1; D perhaps matches TRBD1 (6 bases). Germline V CDR1 and CDR2: MRHNA, SNTAGT. CDR3 length: 10 residues. Deletions cut 9 bases from V and 7 bases from J, with 7 bases between. In DNA, the CDR3 is TGTGCCAGTACAGGGAATGAGCAGTTCTTC. Amino acids: CASTGNEQFF.

CDR3 region: CASSVSGSYNEQFF. CDR3 in DNA: TGTGCCAGCAGCGTGAGCGGGAGCTACAATGAGCAGTTCTTC. J is TRBJ2-1 and V is TRBV9, with 8 bases that match TRBD2. The V and J ends lost 2 bases and 3 bases, in that order; junction bases with no gene match: 1. This CDR3 is built from 14 residues. Germline loops: CDR1 SGDLS, CDR2 YYNGEE.

The rearrangement links TRBV7-9 to TRBJ1-4; no clear D. Trimming shortened V by 5 bases and J by 8 bases, and 18 bases separated the two germline ends. CDR1 SEHNR and CDR2 FQNEAQ come from the germline V gene (reference sequence). The CDR3 loop spans 15 amino acids. Here the CDR3 reads CASSVGSGGREKLFF. In DNA, the CDR3 is TGTGCCAGCAGCGTGGGGTCCGGAGGGAGAGAAAAACTGTTTTTT. Drawing the rest from reference TRBV7-9 and TRBJ1-4, the complete variable domain is DTGVSQNPRHKITKRGQNVTFRCDPISEHNRLYWYRQTLGQGPEFLTYFQNEAQLEKSRLLSDRFSAERPKGSFSTLEIQRTEQGDSAMYLCASSVGSGGREKLFFGSGTQLSVL.

In this sample, this clone turned up a few times. V is TRBV19 and J is TRBJ2-7; D gene unclear. The CDR3 is 11 amino acids. Germline values: CDR1 LNHDA, CDR2 SQIVND (reference sequence). V dropped 9 bases and J dropped 6 bases, with 12 bases sitting between them. This CDR3 is CASPLPVEQYF. The CDR3 coding sequence is TGTGCCAGCCCCCTCCCGGTCGAGCAGTACTTC.

This sequence joins TRBV5-4 and TRBJ1-1; no clear D. Trimming cost V 2 bases and J 1 base, with 9 bases left between them. This CDR3 is 14 amino acids long. Germline V gene data show CDR1 as SGHNT and CDR2 as YYREEE (reference sequence). This CDR3 is CASSLLGTNTEAFF. DNA of the CDR3: TGTGCCAGCAGCTTACTCGGCACGAACACTGAAGCTTTCTTT.

This sequence joins TRBV19 and TRBJ1-2; weak D call: TRBD1 (6 bases). Germline values: CDR1 LNHDA, CDR2 SQIVND (reference sequence). CDR3 size: 14 residues. V lost 3 bases, J lost 5 bases, and 13 bases lay in between. CDR3 in DNA: TGTGCCAGTAGTATGTGGGACATTCGGTATGGCTACACCTTC. Its protein is CASSMWDIRYGYTF.

V and J are TRBV19 and TRBJ2-7; tentatively, D is TRBD1 or TRBD2 (5 bases each). The germline V gene encodes CDR1 LNHDA and CDR2 SQIVND (reference sequence). Deletions cut 10 bases from V and 2 bases from J, with 12 bases between. This CDR3 has 12 residues. For the CDR3, the DNA is TGTGCCACGGTGGGGGAAGCCTACGAGCAGTACTTC. Translated, it gives CATVGEAYEQYF.

The sample holds one count of this clone. CDR3 loop: CASSGLAGALNEQFF. The CDR3 nucleotides read TGCGCCAGCAGTGGACTAGCGGGGGCCCTCAATGAGCAGTTCTTC. V gene TRBV5-1 combines with J gene TRBJ2-1, with 13 bases matching TRBD2. The J segment lost 6 bases and the V segment lost 5 bases, leaving 5 bases of the junction unmatched. Germline CDR1 reads SGHRS; CDR2 reads YFSETQ. This CDR3 is built from 15 residues.